The present TCR beta chain was sequenced within a study of cytomegalovirus exposure and HLA in healthy donors. Generated by immunoSEQ multiplex PCR, the TCRdb table keeps only in-frame clones and is missing some. Counted here are around 300,000 clones, approximately 83% occurring once; the ten biggest clones make up 0.95% to 1.1%. The donors were in the approximately 130-subject validation cohort, distinct from the roughly 670-subject first cohort. Findings of the study overall: According to the study, roughly 160 TCR beta chains were cytomegalovirus-associated. Most observed TCR sequences were rare, whereas some public TCRs were detected in many donors. As confirmed in vitro, a few CMV-associated chains were specific for CMV antigens.

This clone appeared many times. Its antigen is as yet unknown. This TCR was sampled from a woman under 30 in good health and CMV-seronegative. The sample taken for sequencing was PBMCs.

The CDR3 is CASSRPGHAVEQYF. The CDR3 DNA reads TGTGCCAGCAGCCGCCCGGGACACGCGGTCGAGCAGTACTTC. This rearrangement joins TRBV11-3 to TRBJ2-7, with D perhaps TRBD1 (6 bases). Germline V lookup: CDR1 SGHNT, CDR2 YENEEA. This CDR3 is built from 14 residues. V was pared by 5 bases and J by 6 bases, with 17 bases between.